The 24 T cell receptor beta chains listed next were all sequenced from one sample in a study of a mutant IDH1 vaccine in newly diagnosed glioma. TCRdb's table, derived via immunoSEQ multiplex PCR, lists solely in-frame clones and lacks some. The sample consists of around 100,000 clones, almost 90% of them appearing once. The time point denotes: week 11, during vaccination. It was 300 ug of mutant IDH1 20-mer peptide that made up each vaccine dose, given with topical imiquimod. These receptors have no identified antigens. The sequences come from PBMCs, collected from a glioma patient whose treatment included an IDH1 peptide vaccine. The receptors derive from a woman in her forties or fifties with glioma.

This chain uses TRBV5-8 with TRBJ2-7; 8 nucleotides match TRBD2. Losses at the gene ends were 0 bases for V and 7 bases for J; bases not matched to a gene: 6. Germline values: CDR1 SGHTS, CDR2 YDEGEE. CDR3 length equals 14 residues. In DNA form, the CDR3 reads TGTGCCAGCAGCTTGGGCGGGAGGTCCGGGGAGCAGTACTTC. This codes for CASSLGGRSGEQYF.

This sequence joins TRBV12-2 and TRBJ2-5. TRBV12-2 is designated a pseudogene. The CDR3 has 16 residues. CDR3 bases: TGTGCAAGTCGCTTAGAACCTCCGGCTTTGAGAGAGACCCAGTACTTC. The encoded protein is CASRLEPPALRETQYF.

The table lists this clone with a count of one. V is TRBV4-1 and J is TRBJ2-3, with 8 positions matching TRBD1. This CDR3 has 20 amino acids. V shed 0 bases and J 0 bases; nucleotides not matched to a gene: 14. Germline assignment: CDR1 MGHRA and CDR2 YSYEKL. DNA for the CDR3: TGCGCCAGCAGCCAAGATGTTGGGCCCTGGGACAGGACGAGCACAGATACGCAGTATTTT. It codes for CASSQDVGPWDRTSTDTQYF.

This clone was seen only once. V gene TRBV5-6 combines with J gene TRBJ2-3; TRBD2 aligns across 14 bases. Per germline, CDR1 SGHDT and CDR2 YYEEEE. The V gene end was trimmed by 5 bases and the J gene end by 7 bases; junction bases not matched to a gene: 3. The CDR3 runs 14 residues. CDR3 DNA: TGTGCCAGCAGGACTAGCGGGAGGGCAAATACGCAGTATTTT. This codes for CASRTSGRANTQYF.

This chain links TRBV13 with TRBJ2-3, with a weak D call TRBD1 (6 bases). Germline CDR1 reads PRHDT; CDR2 reads FYEKMQ (reference sequence). This CDR3 is built from 15 residues. The germline V and J ends were trimmed by 1 base and 6 bases, with 14 bases remaining between them. The CDR3 protein is CASSLETGNLDTQYF. DNA of the CDR3: TGTGCCAGCAGCTTAGAAACAGGGAATCTCGATACGCAGTATTTT.

The J gene is TRBJ2-5, the V gene TRBV13, with D maybe TRBD2 (5 bases). The end of the DNA is better explained by TRBJ2-7, so the J call may be wrong. Germline loops: CDR1 PRHDT, CDR2 FYEKMQ (reference sequence). This CDR3 contains 14 residues. CDR3 sequence: CASSLSDYPYEQYF. In DNA, the CDR3 is TGTGCCAGCAGCTTAAGCGACTATCCCTACGAGCAGTACTTC.

CDR3 DNA sequence: TGTGCCAGCAGCGGGGGCGGGAGCTCCTACGAGCAGTACTTC. Its translation: CASSGGGSSYEQYF. The chain uses TRBV6-5 and TRBJ2-7, with a possible D match to TRBD2 (7 bases). V gave up 6 bases and J gave up 0 bases, with 12 bases separating them. Per the germline V gene, CDR1 is MNHEY and CDR2 is SVGAGI. CDR3 length: 14 amino acids.

Only a few counts were recorded for this clone. The chain couples TRBV7-8 to TRBJ2-3; 7 positions agree with TRBD1. CDR1 is SGHVS and CDR2 is FQNEAQ in the germline V gene. The CDR3 loop spans 16 amino acids. J lost 5 bases, V lost 5 bases, and 13 bases had no gene match. The CDR3 region is CASSGTRDRDQDTQYF. CDR3 nucleotide sequence: TGTGCCAGCAGCGGGACCCGGGACAGAGATCAAGATACGCAGTATTTT. Using reference TRBV7-8 and TRBJ2-3 for the parts outside the CDR3, the full variable domain is GAGVSQSPRYKVAKRGQDVALRCDPISGHVSLFWYQQALGQGPEFLTYFQNEAQLDKSGLPSDRFFAERPEGSVSTLKIQRTQQEDSAVYLCASSGTRDRDQDTQYFGPGTRLTVL.

J is TRBJ2-4 and V is TRBV7-8; D possibly corresponds to TRBD1 (8 bases). The CDR3 is 17 residues long. Germline CDR1 is SGHVS and CDR2 is FQNEAQ. V was trimmed by 5 bases and J by 0 bases, leaving 17 bases between them. The DNA of the CDR3 is TGTGCCAGCAGCCAGGGGGGGACAGGACTAGCCAAAAACATTCAGTACTTC. Its translation is CASSQGGTGLAKNIQYF.

The rearrangement links TRBV9 to TRBJ1-2; a weak D match, TRBD1 (5 bases). The CDR3 has 15 residues. Germline V gives CDR1 SGDLS, CDR2 YYNGEE. V was cut by 3 bases and J by 3 bases, with 15 bases left in between. CDR3 amino acids: CASSERYGTDYGYTF. The DNA of the CDR3 is TGTGCCAGCAGCGAGAGATACGGGACCGACTATGGCTACACCTTC.

The gene calls are TRBV27 and TRBJ2-1; 8 bases are a match to TRBD2. The germline gives CDR1 MNHEY, CDR2 SMNVEV (reference sequence). The CDR3 contains 15 residues. Trimming took 5 bases from V and 4 from J; bases not matched to a gene: 7. The CDR3 DNA reads TGTGCCAGCAGTCCCGGACTAGCCGTATACAATGAGCAGTTCTTC. It specifies CASSPGLAVYNEQFF.

The chain has TRBV5-1 and TRBJ2-7, with 8 bases identical to TRBD1. The CDR3 contains 15 residues. Per the germline V gene, CDR1 is SGHRS and CDR2 is YFSETQ. After removal of 4 bases from V and 3 bases from J, the junction contained 9 bases not matched to a gene. CDR3 bases: TGCGCCAGCAGCCCGGGACAGGTGGCGAACTACGAGCAGTACTTC. Protein sequence: CASSPGQVANYEQYF. Looking up the rest from reference TRBV5-1 and TRBJ2-7 gives the full variable domain: KAGVTQTPRYLIKTRGQQVTLSCSPISGHRSVSWYQQTPGQGLQFLFEYFSETQRNKGNFPGRFSGRQFSNSRSEMNVSTLELGDSALYLCASSPGQVANYEQYFGPGTRLTVT.

The chain carries TRBV11-2 and TRBJ1-2; TRBD1 is a possible D gene (5 bases). The CDR3 extends over 14 amino acids. Between the trimmed V and J ends, which lost 2 bases and 7 bases, there was a span of 14 bases. In germline, CDR1 is SGHAT, CDR2 FQNNGV. The CDR3 here is CASSLRQGPLGYTF. Written as DNA, the CDR3 is TGTGCCAGCAGCTTAAGGCAGGGCCCCCTTGGCTACACCTTC.

The chain uses TRBV6-5 and TRBJ1-2; 8 positions agree with TRBD1. The length of the CDR3 is 14 residues. The germline V gene has CDR1 MNHEY and CDR2 SVGAGI. The trim removed 6 bases at V and 3 bases at J, leaving 6 bases unmatched. The chain's CDR3 is CASRKQGVHYGYTF. The CDR3, as DNA: TGTGCCAGCAGAAAACAGGGGGTGCACTATGGCTACACCTTC.

The rearrangement links TRBV18 to TRBJ1-1; the D is unclear. CDR3 size: 15 residues. With 0 bases removed from V and 4 bases from J, the gap between germline ends came to 12 bases. The germline V gene encodes CDR1 KGHSH and CDR2 LQKENI. The DNA for the CDR3 is TGTGCCAGCTCACCACCGGGCTTGAGGACCACTGAAGCTTTCTTT. Residues: CASSPPGLRTTEAFF.

The V and J genes are TRBV5-6 and TRBJ2-1; the D gene is possibly TRBD1 (6 bases). This CDR3 comprises 14 residues. The germline V gene encodes CDR1 SGHDT and CDR2 YYEEEE. Between the trimmed V and J ends, which lost 4 bases and 4 bases, there was a span of 12 bases. In DNA, the CDR3 is TGTGCCAGCAGCCTCTCTAGGGGGTACAATGAGCAGTTCTTC. Amino acid sequence: CASSLSRGYNEQFF.

The CDR3 nucleotides read TGTGCCAGCTCACCTTATCCGGGGCCCCAATCCTACGAGCAGTACTTC. It codes for CASSPYPGPQSYEQYF. The chain links TRBV18 to TRBJ2-7, with D perhaps given as TRBD1 or TRBD2 (5 bases each). V lost 3 bases and J 1 base, leaving 16 bases between the germline ends. Germline V CDR1 and CDR2: KGHSH, LQKENI. CDR3 size: 16 residues.

This chain joins TRBV19 and TRBJ2-3; D uncertain. Germline-derived CDR1 and CDR2 are LNHDA and SQIVND (reference sequence). The V end lost 5 bases, the J end lost 3 bases, and 12 bases lay between the germline ends. The CDR3 consists of 14 residues. Written as DNA, the CDR3 is TGTGCCAGTAGTTTGACTGGAGTTACAGATACGCAGTATTTT. Its protein is CASSLTGVTDTQYF.

CDR3 amino acids: CASSPPTLNTEAFF. CDR3 coding DNA: TGTGCCAGCAGTCCCCCGACCCTAAACACTGAAGCTTTCTTT. This chain links TRBV6-5 with TRBJ1-1; D uncertain. This CDR3 spans 14 amino acids. The germline CDR1 and CDR2 sequences are MNHEY and SVGAGI. Trimming stripped 5 bases from V and 2 bases from J, with 12 bases between.

The chain employs TRBV14 and TRBJ1-6, with D hard to call. Trimming took 1 base from V and 6 from J, leaving 7 bases between them. Looked up from germline, CDR1 is SGHDN and CDR2 is FVKESK. CDR3 length: 14 amino acids. CDR3 amino acids: CASSQGTRNSPLHF. DNA for the CDR3: TGTGCCAGCAGCCAAGGAACCCGTAATTCACCCCTCCACTTT. The full variable domain, rest sourced from reference TRBV14 and TRBJ1-6, is EAGVTQFPSHSVIEKGQTVTLRCDPISGHDNLYWYRRVMGKEIKFLLHFVKESKQDESGMPNNRFLAERTGGTYSTLKVQPAELEDSGVYFCASSQGTRNSPLHFGNGTRLTVT.

This clone is a singleton in its sample. The chain carries TRBV5-8 and TRBJ2-6; TRBD1 might be the D (6 bases). V lost 0 bases and J lost 0, with 10 bases in between. CDR1 is SGHTS, CDR2 YDEGEE, per germline. The CDR3 spans 17 residues. In nucleotides, the CDR3 is TGTGCCAGCAGCTTGGGTGGGGGCCCCTCTGGGGCCAACGTCCTGACTTTC. It encodes CASSLGGGPSGANVLTF.

J is TRBJ1-6 and V is TRBV27; 7 nucleotides line up with TRBD1. This CDR3 contains 14 residues. CDR1 is MNHEY and CDR2 is SMNVEV in the germline V gene (reference sequence). Germline trimming cut 6 bases from V and 10 bases from J; bases unmatched to any gene: 9. Written as DNA, the CDR3 is TGTGCCAGCAGAGGTACAGGGGTCGGATCACCCCTCCACTTT. Encoded protein: CASRGTGVGSPLHF.

The rearrangement links TRBV7-6 to TRBJ2-7, with TRBD2 matching over 8 bases. The CDR3 length is 15 residues. With V trimmed by 1 base and J by 2 bases, 4 bases remained unmatched. Germline V lookup: CDR1 SGHVS, CDR2 FNYEAQ. The CDR3 loop is CASSLGLAPTYEQYF. CDR3 nucleotide sequence: TGTGCCAGCAGCTTAGGACTAGCGCCGACCTACGAGCAGTACTTC.

V usage is TRBV27 and J usage is TRBJ1-1, with D maybe TRBD1 (6 bases). Trimming shortened V by 6 bases and J by 11 bases, and 16 bases separated the two germline ends. Germline V gives CDR1 MNHEY, CDR2 SMNVEV (reference sequence). The CDR3 covers 12 residues. In DNA form, the CDR3 reads TGTGCCAGCAGCCCCATTAGGGGGACGGCTTTCTTT. This codes for CASSPIRGTAFF.